This T cell receptor (beta chain) was captured in a study of blood T cell repertoires in COVID-19. Sequencing was performed with immunoSEQ multiplex PCR; in TCRdb, only in-frame clones are kept and a portion is missing. The table has roughly 100,000 clones, roughly nine tenths seen once. The source material was peripheral blood. The sequence was obtained from a man aged 50 or older with acute or convalescent COVID-19.

The CDR3 protein is CASSPPGLTITEAFF. The CDR3 DNA follows: TGTGCCAGCTCACCTCCGGGACTGACAATCACTGAAGCTTTCTTT. The chain combines TRBV18 with TRBJ1-1; tentative D call: TRBD1 (5 bases). V was cut by 3 bases and J by 4 bases, with 15 bases left in between. The germline gives CDR1 KGHSH, CDR2 LQKENI. The CDR3 is 15 residues long.